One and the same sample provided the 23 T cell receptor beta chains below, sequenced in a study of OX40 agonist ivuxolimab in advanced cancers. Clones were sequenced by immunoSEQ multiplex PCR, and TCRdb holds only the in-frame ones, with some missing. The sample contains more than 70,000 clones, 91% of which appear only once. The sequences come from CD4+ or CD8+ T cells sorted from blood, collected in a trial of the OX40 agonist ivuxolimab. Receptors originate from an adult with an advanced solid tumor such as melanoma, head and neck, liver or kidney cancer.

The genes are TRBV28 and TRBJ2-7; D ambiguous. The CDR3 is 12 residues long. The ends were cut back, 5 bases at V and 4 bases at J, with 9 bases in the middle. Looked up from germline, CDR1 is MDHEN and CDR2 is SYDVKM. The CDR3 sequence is CASSRILYEQYF. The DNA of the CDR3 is TGTGCCAGCAGTAGGATCCTGTACGAGCAGTACTTC.

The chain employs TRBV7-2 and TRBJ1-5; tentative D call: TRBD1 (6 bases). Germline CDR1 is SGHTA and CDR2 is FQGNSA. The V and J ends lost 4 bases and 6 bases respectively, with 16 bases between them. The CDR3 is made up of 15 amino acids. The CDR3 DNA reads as TGTGCCAGCAGCTCCACGACAGGAACGGGTCAGCCCCAGCATTTT. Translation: CASSSTTGTGQPQHF.

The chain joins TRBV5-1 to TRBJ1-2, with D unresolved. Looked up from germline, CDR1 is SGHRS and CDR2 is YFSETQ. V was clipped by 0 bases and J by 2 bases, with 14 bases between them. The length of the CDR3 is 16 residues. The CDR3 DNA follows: TGCGCCAGCAGCTTGGGTAGGTCGGAGTCAAACTATGGCTACACCTTC. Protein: CASSLGRSESNYGYTF. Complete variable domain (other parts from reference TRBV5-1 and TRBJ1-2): KAGVTQTPRYLIKTRGQQVTLSCSPISGHRSVSWYQQTPGQGLQFLFEYFSETQRNKGNFPGRFSGRQFSNSRSEMNVSTLELGDSALYLCASSLGRSESNYGYTFGSGTRLTVV.

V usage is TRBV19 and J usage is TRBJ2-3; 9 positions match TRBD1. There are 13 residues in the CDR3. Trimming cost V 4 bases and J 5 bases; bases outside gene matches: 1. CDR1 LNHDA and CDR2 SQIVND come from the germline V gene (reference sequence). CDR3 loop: CASSTDRGDTQYF. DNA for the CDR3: TGTGCCAGTAGTACGGACAGGGGAGATACGCAGTATTTT.

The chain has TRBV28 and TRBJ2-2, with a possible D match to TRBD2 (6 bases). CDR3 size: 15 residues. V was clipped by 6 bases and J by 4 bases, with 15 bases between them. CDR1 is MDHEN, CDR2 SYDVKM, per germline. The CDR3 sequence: CASSTSTLGTGELFF. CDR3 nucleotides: TGTGCCAGCAGCACTAGCACCCTGGGCACCGGGGAGCTGTTTTTT.

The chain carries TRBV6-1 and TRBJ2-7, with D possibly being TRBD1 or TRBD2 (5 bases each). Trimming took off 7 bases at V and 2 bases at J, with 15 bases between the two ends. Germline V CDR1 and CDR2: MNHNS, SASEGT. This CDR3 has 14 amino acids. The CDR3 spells CASIPGTVAYEQYF. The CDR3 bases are TGTGCCAGCATTCCCGGGACGGTCGCCTACGAGCAGTACTTC.

This CDR3 reads CASSRAAGTVGRALHF. The CDR3 nucleotides are TGCGCCAGCAGCAGGGCGGCCGGGACAGTGGGTCGGGCCCTCCACTTT. The V call is TRBV5-1, the J call TRBJ1-6; 7 bases map to TRBD1. Germline-derived CDR1 and CDR2 are SGHRS and YFSETQ. V lost 4 bases and J lost 14; bases outside the gene matches: 18. This CDR3 contains 16 residues.

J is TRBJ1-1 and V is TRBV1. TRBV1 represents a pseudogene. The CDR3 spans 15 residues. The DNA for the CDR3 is TGCACCAGCAGCCACGACCTCCAGATGAACACTGAAGCTTTCTTT. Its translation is CTSSHDLQMNTEAFF.

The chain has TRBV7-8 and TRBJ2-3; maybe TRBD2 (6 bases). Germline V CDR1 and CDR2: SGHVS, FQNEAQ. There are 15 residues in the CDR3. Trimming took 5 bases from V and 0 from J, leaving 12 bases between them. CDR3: CASSRSGTSTDTQYF. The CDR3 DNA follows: TGTGCCAGCAGCCGTAGCGGCACTAGCACAGATACGCAGTATTTT.

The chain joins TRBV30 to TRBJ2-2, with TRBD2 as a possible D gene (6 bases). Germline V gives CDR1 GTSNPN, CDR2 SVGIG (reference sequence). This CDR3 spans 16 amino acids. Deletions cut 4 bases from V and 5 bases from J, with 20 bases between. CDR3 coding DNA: TGTGCCTGGACCCAGGACCGCGGGGTCGGAACCGGGGAGCTGTTTTTT. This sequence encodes CAWTQDRGVGTGELFF.

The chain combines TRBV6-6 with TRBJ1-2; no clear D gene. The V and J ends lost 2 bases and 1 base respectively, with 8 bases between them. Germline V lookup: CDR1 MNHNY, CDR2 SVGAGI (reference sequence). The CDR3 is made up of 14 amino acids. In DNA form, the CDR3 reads TGTGCCAGCAGTTACGGAGAGAATAACTATGGCTACACCTTC. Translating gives CASSYGENNYGYTF.

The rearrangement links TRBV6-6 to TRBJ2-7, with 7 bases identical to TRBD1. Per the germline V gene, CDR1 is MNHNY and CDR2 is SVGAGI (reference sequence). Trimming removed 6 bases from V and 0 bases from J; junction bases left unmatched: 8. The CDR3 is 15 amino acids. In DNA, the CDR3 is TGTGCCAGCAGGGGCTCGGGACAGACCTCCTACGAGCAGTACTTC. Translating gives CASRGSGQTSYEQYF.

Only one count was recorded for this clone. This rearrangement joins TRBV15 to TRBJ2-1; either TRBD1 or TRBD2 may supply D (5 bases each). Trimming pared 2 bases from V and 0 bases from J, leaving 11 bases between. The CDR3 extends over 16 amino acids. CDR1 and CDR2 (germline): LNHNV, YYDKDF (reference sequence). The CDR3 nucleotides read TGTGCCACCAGCAGACACAGTGGGGGCTCCTACAATGAGCAGTTCTTC. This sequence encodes CATSRHSGGSYNEQFF. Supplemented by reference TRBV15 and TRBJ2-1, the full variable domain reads DAMVIQNPRYQVTQFGKPVTLSCSQTLNHNVMYWYQQKSSQAPKLLFHYYDKDFNNEADTPDNFQSRRPNTSFCFLDIRSPGLGDTAMYLCATSRHSGGSYNEQFFGPGTRLTVL.

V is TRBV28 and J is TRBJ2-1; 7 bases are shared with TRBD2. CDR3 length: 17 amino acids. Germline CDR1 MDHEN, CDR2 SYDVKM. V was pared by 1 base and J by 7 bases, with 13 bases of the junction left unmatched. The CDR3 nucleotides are TGTGCCAGCAGTTTATCTGGGATCGGGGGGAAAAGTAATGAGCAGTTCTTC. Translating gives CASSLSGIGGKSNEQFF.

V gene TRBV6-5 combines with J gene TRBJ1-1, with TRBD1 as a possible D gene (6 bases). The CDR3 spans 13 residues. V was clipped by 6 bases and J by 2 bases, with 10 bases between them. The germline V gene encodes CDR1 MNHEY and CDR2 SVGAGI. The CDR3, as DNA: TGTGCCAGCAGGGGGGGCTCTAACACTGAAGCTTTCTTT. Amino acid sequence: CASRGGSNTEAFF.

The CDR3 protein is CASSSSTGELYEQYF. The CDR3 DNA sequence: TGTGCCAGCTCATCCTCGACAGGGGAGCTCTACGAGCAGTACTTC. The chain links TRBV18 to TRBJ2-7; 8 bases fit TRBD1. Germline V gene lookup returns CDR1 KGHSH and CDR2 LQKENI. With V trimmed by 5 bases and J by 3 bases, 9 bases remained unmatched. This CDR3 has 15 amino acids. Full variable domain (remainder filled in from reference TRBV18 and TRBJ2-7): NAGVMQNPRHLVRRRGQEARLRCSPMKGHSHVYWYRQLPEEGLKFMVYLQKENIIDESGMPKERFSAEFPKEGPSILRIQQVVRGDSAAYFCASSSSTGELYEQYFGPGTRLTVT.

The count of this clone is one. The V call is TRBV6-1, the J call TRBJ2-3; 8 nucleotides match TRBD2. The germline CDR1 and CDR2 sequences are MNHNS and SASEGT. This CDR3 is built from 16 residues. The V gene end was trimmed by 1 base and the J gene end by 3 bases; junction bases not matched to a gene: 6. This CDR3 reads CASSEEGLVSTDTQYF. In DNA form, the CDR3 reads TGTGCCAGCAGTGAAGAGGGACTAGTGTCAACAGATACGCAGTATTTT.

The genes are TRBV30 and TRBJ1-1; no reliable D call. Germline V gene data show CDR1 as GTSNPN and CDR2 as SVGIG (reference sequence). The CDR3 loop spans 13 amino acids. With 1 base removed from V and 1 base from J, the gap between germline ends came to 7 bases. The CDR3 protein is CAWSGGGNTEAFF. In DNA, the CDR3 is TGTGCCTGGAGTGGTGGAGGGAACACTGAAGCTTTCTTT.

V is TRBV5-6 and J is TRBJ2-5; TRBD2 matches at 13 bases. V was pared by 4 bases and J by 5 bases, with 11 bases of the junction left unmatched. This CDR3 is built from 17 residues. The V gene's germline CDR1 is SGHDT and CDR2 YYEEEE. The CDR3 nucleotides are TGTGCCAGCAGCCGGACTAGCGGGAGTACGGGTCGGGAGACCCAGTACTTC. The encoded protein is CASSRTSGSTGRETQYF.

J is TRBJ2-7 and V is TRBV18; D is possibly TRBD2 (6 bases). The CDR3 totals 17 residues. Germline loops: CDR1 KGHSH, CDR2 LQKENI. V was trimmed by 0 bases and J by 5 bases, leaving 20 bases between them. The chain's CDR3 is CASSPPSYTPGVHEQYF. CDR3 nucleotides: TGTGCCAGCTCACCACCTTCATATACGCCGGGGGTCCACGAGCAGTACTTC.

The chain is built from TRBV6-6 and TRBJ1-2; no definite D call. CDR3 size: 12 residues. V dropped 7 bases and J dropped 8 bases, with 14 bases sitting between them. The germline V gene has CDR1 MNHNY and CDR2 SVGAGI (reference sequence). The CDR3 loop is CASTNPRWGYTF. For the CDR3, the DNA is TGTGCCAGCACCAACCCCCGGTGGGGCTACACCTTC.

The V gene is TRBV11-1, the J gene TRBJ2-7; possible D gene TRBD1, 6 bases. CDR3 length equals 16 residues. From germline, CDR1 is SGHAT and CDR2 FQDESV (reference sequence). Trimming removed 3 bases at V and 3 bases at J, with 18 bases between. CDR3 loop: CASSFPGHNLGYEQYF. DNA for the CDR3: TGTGCCAGCAGCTTTCCGGGACACAACCTAGGCTACGAGCAGTACTTC.

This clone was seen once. CDR3 in amino acids: CASSLAGGNTGELFF. The CDR3 coding sequence is TGTGCCAGCAGCTTAGCGGGAGGCAACACCGGGGAGCTGTTTTTT. The J gene is TRBJ2-2, the V gene TRBV5-6; 9 nucleotides align to TRBD2. J lost 2 bases, V lost 2 bases, and 1 base had no gene match. CDR3 length equals 15 residues. Germline V gene data show CDR1 as SGHDT and CDR2 as YYEEEE. The entire variable domain, with the rest obtained from reference TRBV5-6 and TRBJ2-2, is as follows: DAGVTQSPTHLIKTRGQQVTLRCSPKSGHDTVSWYQQALGQGPQFIFQYYEEEERQRGNFPDRFSGHQFPNYSSELNVNALLLGDSALYLCASSLAGGNTGELFFGEGSRLTVL.